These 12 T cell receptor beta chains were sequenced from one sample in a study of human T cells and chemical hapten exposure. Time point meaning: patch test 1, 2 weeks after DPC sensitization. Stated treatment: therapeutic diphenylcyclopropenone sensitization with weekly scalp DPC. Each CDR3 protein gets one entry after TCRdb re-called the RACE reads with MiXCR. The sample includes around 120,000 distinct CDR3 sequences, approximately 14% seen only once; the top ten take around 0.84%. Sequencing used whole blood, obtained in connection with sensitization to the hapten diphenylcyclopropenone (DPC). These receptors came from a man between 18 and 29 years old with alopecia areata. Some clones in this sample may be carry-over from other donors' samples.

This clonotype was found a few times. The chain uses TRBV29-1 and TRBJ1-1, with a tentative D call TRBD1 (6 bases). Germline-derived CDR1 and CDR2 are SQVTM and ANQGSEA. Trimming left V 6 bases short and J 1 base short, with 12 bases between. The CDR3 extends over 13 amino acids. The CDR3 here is CSVQGQRNTEAFF. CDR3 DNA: TGCAGCGTACAGGGCCAACGGAACACTGAAGCTTTCTTT.

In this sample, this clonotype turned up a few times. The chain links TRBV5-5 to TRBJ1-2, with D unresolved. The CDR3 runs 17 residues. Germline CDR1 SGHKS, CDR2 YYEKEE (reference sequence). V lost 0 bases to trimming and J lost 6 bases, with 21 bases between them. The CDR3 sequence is CASSLGVAPLPEHGYTF. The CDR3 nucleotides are TGTGCCAGCAGCTTGGGGGTAGCACCGCTCCCGGAACATGGCTACACCTTC.

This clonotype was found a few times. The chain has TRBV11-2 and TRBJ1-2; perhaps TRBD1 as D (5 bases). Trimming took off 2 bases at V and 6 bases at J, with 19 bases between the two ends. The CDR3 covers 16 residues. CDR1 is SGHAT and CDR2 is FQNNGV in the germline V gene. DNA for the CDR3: TGTGCCAGCAGCTTATTCTCCGGCCGGGGCCATAATGGCTACACCTTC. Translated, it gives CASSLFSGRGHNGYTF.

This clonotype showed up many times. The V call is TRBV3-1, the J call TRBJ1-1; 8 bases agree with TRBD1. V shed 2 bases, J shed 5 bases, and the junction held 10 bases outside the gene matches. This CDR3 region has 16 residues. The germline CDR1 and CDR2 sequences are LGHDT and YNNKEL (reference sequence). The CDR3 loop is CASSQFQGALGTEAFF. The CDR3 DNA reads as TGTGCCAGCAGCCAATTCCAGGGGGCGTTAGGGACTGAAGCTTTCTTT.

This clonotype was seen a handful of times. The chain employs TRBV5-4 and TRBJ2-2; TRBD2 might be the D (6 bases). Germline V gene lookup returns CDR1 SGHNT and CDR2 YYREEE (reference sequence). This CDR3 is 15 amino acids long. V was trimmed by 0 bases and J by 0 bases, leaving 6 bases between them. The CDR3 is CASSLGGANTGELFF. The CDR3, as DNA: TGTGCCAGCAGCTTGGGCGGGGCGAACACCGGGGAGCTGTTTTTT.

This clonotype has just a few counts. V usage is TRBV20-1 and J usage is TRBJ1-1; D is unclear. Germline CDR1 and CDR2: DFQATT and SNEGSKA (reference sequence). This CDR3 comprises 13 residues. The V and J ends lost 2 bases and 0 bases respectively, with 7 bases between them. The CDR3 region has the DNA TGCAGTGCTAGAAGTCCACTGAACACTGAAGCTTTCTTT. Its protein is CSARSPLNTEAFF.

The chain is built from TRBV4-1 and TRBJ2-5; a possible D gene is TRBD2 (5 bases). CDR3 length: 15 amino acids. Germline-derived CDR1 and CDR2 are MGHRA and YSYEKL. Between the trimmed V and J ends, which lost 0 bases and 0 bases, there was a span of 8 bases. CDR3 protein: CASSQDEGYQETQYF. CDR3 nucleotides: TGCGCCAGCAGCCAAGATGAGGGCTACCAAGAGACCCAGTACTTC.

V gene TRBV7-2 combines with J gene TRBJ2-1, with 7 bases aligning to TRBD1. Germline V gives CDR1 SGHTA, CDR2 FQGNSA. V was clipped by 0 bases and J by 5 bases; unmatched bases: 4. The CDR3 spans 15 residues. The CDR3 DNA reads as TGTGCCAGCAGCTTAGCGACAGGGCCCAACAATGAGCAGTTCTTC. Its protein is CASSLATGPNNEQFF.

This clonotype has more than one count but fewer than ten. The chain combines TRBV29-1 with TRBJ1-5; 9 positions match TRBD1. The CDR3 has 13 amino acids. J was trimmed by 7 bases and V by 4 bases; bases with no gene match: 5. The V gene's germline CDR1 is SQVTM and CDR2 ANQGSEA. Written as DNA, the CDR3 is TGCAGCGTTGCTGGGACAGGGCTACAGCCCCAGCATTTT. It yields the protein CSVAGTGLQPQHF.

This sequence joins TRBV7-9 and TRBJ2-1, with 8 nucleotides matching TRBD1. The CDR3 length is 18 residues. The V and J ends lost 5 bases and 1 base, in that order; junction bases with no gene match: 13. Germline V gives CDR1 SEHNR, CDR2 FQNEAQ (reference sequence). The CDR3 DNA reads TGTGCCAGCAGCCCATACATCAAAGACAGGGGATCCTACAATGAGCAGTTCTTC. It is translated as CASSPYIKDRGSYNEQFF.

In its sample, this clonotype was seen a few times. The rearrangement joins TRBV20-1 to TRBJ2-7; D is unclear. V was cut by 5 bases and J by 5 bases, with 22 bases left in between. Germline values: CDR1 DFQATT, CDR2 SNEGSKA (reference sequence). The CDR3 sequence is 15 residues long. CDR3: CSADLASMRRDEQYF. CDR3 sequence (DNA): TGCAGTGCTGACCTCGCCTCAATGCGTCGGGACGAGCAGTACTTC.

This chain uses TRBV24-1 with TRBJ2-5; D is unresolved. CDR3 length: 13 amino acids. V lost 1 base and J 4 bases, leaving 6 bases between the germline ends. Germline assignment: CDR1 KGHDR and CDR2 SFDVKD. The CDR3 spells CATSDFGRETQYF. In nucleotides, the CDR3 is TGTGCCACCAGTGATTTTGGCAGAGAGACCCAGTACTTC.